The next 8 T cell receptor beta chains were all read from a single sample in a study of blood T cells in healthy people across ages. Next came a second PCR, run for roughly 7 to 12 cycles, which used a sample-barcoded 5' primer along with a J-beta primer mix. TCRdb fed the 5' RACE reads into MiXCR, producing one record per CDR3 protein. The sample includes over 1.5 million distinct CDR3 sequences, around 48% of them seen just once. Sequenced material: blood. The receptors derive from a woman aged 40 to 49 in good health.

The chain carries TRBV4-3 and TRBJ2-1; 11 nucleotides agree with TRBD1. CDR3 length: 15 amino acids. Per the germline V gene, CDR1 is LGHNA and CDR2 is YSLEER. V gave up 4 bases and J gave up 6 bases; unmatched junction bases: 5. The CDR3 region is CASSRRTGGSNEQFF. The CDR3 coding sequence is TGCGCCAGCAGCCGGAGGACAGGGGGCTCCAATGAGCAGTTCTTC.

CDR3 nucleotide sequence: TGCAGTGCCACCCGGACACACCAAGAGACCCAGTACTTC. Its protein is CSATRTHQETQYF. The V gene is TRBV20-1, the J gene TRBJ2-5; tentatively, D is TRBD1 (5 bases). Deletions cut 6 bases from V and 0 bases from J, with 11 bases between. CDR3 length equals 13 residues. Per germline, CDR1 DFQATT and CDR2 SNEGSKA (reference sequence).

The chain couples TRBV7-2 to TRBJ2-5; D remains ambiguous. Germline CDR1 SGHTA, CDR2 FQGNSA. Trimming took 5 bases from V and 2 from J, leaving 15 bases between them. The length of the CDR3 is 15 residues. CDR3 residues: CASSPVRNSQETQYF. As DNA, the CDR3 is TGTGCCAGCAGCCCAGTACGGAACTCTCAAGAGACCCAGTACTTC.

This clonotype was seen a few times. The chain joins TRBV20-1 to TRBJ2-6; 11 nucleotides line up with TRBD1. The CDR3 totals 18 residues. Germline CDR1 and CDR2: DFQATT and SNEGSKA (reference sequence). The trim removed 3 bases at V and 4 bases at J, leaving 11 bases unmatched. The CDR3 loop is CSASDRTGGLSGANVLTF. In DNA form, the CDR3 reads TGCAGTGCTAGCGATCGGACAGGGGGCCTCTCGGGGGCCAACGTCCTGACTTTC.

The gene calls are TRBV28 and TRBJ2-3; D might be TRBD1 (6 bases). Per germline, CDR1 MDHEN and CDR2 SYDVKM. There are 15 residues in the CDR3. V dropped 2 bases and J dropped 1 base, with 10 bases sitting between them. CDR3 in DNA: TGTGCCAGCAGTTTACAGGACAGACGCACAGATACGCAGTATTTT. Its protein is CASSLQDRRTDTQYF.

V usage is TRBV7-2 and J usage is TRBJ2-7; 7 nucleotides agree with TRBD2. The DNA matches TRBJ2-5 better at its end, which makes the J call doubtful. This CDR3 region has 18 residues. Germline CDR1 and CDR2: SGHTA and FQGNSA. CDR3 in amino acids: CASSLVSSGAAKDETQYF. The CDR3 DNA reads TGTGCCAGCAGCTTAGTATCAAGCGGGGCGGCGAAAGACGAGACCCAGTACTTC.

The chain carries TRBV7-6 and TRBJ2-5; D might be TRBD2 (6 bases). V lost 8 bases and J lost 4, with 23 bases in between. Germline CDR1 and CDR2: SGHVS and FNYEAQ. The CDR3 covers 16 residues. The CDR3 nucleotides are TGTGCCAGCCACATGGTGGAGGGGTCGTGGGGAGAGACCCAGTACTTC. It translates to CASHMVEGSWGETQYF.

This sequence joins TRBV7-9 and TRBJ2-7, with 10 bases lining up with TRBD1. V shed 2 bases, J shed 1 base, and the junction held 8 bases outside the gene matches. Germline CDR1 is SEHNR and CDR2 is FQNEAQ (reference sequence). This CDR3 region has 17 residues. CDR3 coding DNA: TGTGCCAGCAGCTTAATCGGGGACAGGGGTCTATCCTACGAGCAGTACTTC. Translating it yields CASSLIGDRGLSYEQYF.